The 21 T cell receptor beta chains below all came from one sample that was sequenced in a study of T cells in Graves' hyperthyroidism and ophthalmopathy. There were TCR beta CDR3 regions amplified from RNA transcripts. A set of HTBI primers served as the primers for a first-round RT-PCR of the TCR CDR3. Each CDR3 protein is one row after TCRdb ran MiXCR on the multiplex PCR reads. The sample lists more than 550,000 distinct CDR3 sequences; around 19% were seen once. Sequencing was done on a sample of blood. These receptors came from a woman between 50 and 59 years old with Graves' hyperthyroidism that later progressed to Graves' ophthalmopathy.

The rearrangement links TRBV5-8 to TRBJ1-4; D remains ambiguous. Germline loops: CDR1 SGHTS, CDR2 YDEGEE. The germline V and J ends were trimmed by 1 base and 0 bases, with 7 bases remaining between them. The CDR3 spans 15 residues. DNA of the CDR3: TGTGCCAGCAGCTTGATCTTTGCAACTAATGAAAAACTGTTTTTT. It encodes CASSLIFATNEKLFF.

There are many counts of this clonotype. The chain carries TRBV5-8 and TRBJ2-4; D is perhaps TRBD1 or TRBD2 (5 bases each). This CDR3 comprises 16 residues. Germline lookup yields CDR1 SGHTS and CDR2 YDEGEE. V lost 0 bases to trimming and J lost 5 bases, with 15 bases between them. The CDR3 region has the DNA TGTGCCAGCAGCTTGGTTAGGGAAAGGGACCAAAACATTCAGTACTTC. It codes for CASSLVRERDQNIQYF.

This chain joins TRBV27 and TRBJ2-2; D might be TRBD1 (7 bases). Germline loops: CDR1 MNHEY, CDR2 SMNVEV (reference sequence). CDR3 length equals 15 residues. V dropped 6 bases and J dropped 3 bases, with 14 bases sitting between them. DNA of the CDR3: TGTGCCAGCAGGGCGACAGGGAGGTACACCGGGGAGCTGTTTTTT. The encoded protein is CASRATGRYTGELFF.

This clonotype was found many times. The chain employs TRBV20-1 and TRBJ2-7, with 13 bases lining up with TRBD2. CDR1 is DFQATT, CDR2 SNEGSKA, per germline (reference sequence). This CDR3 is 15 amino acids long. J gave up 4 bases and V 2 bases, and 5 bases lay outside the gene matches. The CDR3 loop is CSARPGLAGVYEQYF. The DNA for the CDR3 is TGCAGTGCTAGACCAGGACTAGCGGGGGTATACGAGCAGTACTTC.

J is TRBJ2-6 and V is TRBV3-1; no clear D. The CDR3 totals 15 residues. V lost 4 bases, J lost 2 bases, and 9 bases lay in between. Germline lookup yields CDR1 LGHDT and CDR2 YNNKEL (reference sequence). The DNA for the CDR3 is TGTGCCAGCAGCCCCACCCGAGCTGGGGCCAACGTCCTGACTTTC. It encodes CASSPTRAGANVLTF.

The chain combines TRBV30 with TRBJ2-5; no clear D. The CDR3 consists of 13 residues. Looked up from germline, CDR1 is GTSNPN and CDR2 is SVGIG (reference sequence). Trimming removed 4 bases at V and 1 base at J, with 10 bases between. As DNA, the CDR3 is TGTGCCTGGAACACCCTTTCCCAAGAGACCCAGTACTTC. Translated, it gives CAWNTLSQETQYF.

The chain combines TRBV20-1 with TRBJ1-2, with D possibly being TRBD1 (6 bases). Germline V gene lookup returns CDR1 DFQATT and CDR2 SNEGSKA (reference sequence). Trimming took off 0 bases at V and 7 bases at J, with 18 bases between the two ends. CDR3 length: 15 amino acids. In nucleotides, the CDR3 is TGCAGTGCTAGAGATCATGGGACATCCCGGGCTGGCTACACCTTC. This codes for CSARDHGTSRAGYTF.

This clonotype appeared many times. This sequence joins TRBV12-3 or TRBV12-4 and TRBJ1-1; D ambiguous. CDR3 size: 12 residues. Trimming cost V 6 bases and J 1 base, with 6 bases left between them. The CDR3 is CASSLRNTEAFF. The CDR3 bases are TGTGCCAGCAGCTTGAGGAACACTGAAGCTTTCTTT.

This clonotype was seen at least ten times. The chain links TRBV5-6 to TRBJ1-1, with 10 bases that match TRBD1. Germline V CDR1 and CDR2: SGHDT, YYEEEE. The V gene end was trimmed by 3 bases and the J gene end by 3 bases; junction bases not matched to a gene: 5. The CDR3 runs to 15 residues. In nucleotides, the CDR3 is TGTGCCAGCAGCTGGGACAGGGGTATGCACACTGAAGCTTTCTTT. This translates into CASSWDRGMHTEAFF.

This clonotype was detected a few times. The V gene is TRBV2, the J gene TRBJ2-7; D is unclear. V shed 7 bases and J shed 6 bases, with 19 bases lying between them. Germline CDR1 is SNHLY and CDR2 is FYNNEI. The CDR3 consists of 14 residues. CDR3 coding DNA: TGTGCCAGCAAGCCCGCGTTGAGCTTTTCCGAGCAGTACTTC. Translated: CASKPALSFSEQYF.

This clonotype was detected only a few times. V is TRBV2 and J is TRBJ2-4; D is undetermined. The germline V gene encodes CDR1 SNHLY and CDR2 FYNNEI. Trimming left V 10 bases short and J 12 bases short, with 16 bases between. The length of the CDR3 is 11 residues. CDR3 sequence (DNA): TGTGCCACAGCTGGGCAGGTCGATCAGTACTTC. This gives the protein CATAGQVDQYF.

At least ten counts were recorded for this clonotype. Sequence at one end of the junction differs from germline and may be a read error. The V and J genes are TRBV7-7 and TRBJ2-3; the D is unclear. The CDR3 runs 12 residues. Germline V lookup: CDR1 SSHAT, CDR2 FNYEAQ (reference sequence). CDR3 sequence: CASSHRGDTQYF. In DNA, the CDR3 is TGTGCTAGCAGCCACCGTGGGGATACGCAGTATTTT.

This clonotype showed up many times. This rearrangement joins TRBV12-3 or TRBV12-4 to TRBJ1-1; perhaps TRBD1 as D (6 bases). This CDR3 comprises 14 residues. V lost 3 bases, J lost 0 bases, and 8 bases lay in between. CDR3 coding DNA: TGTGCCAGCAGTTTCGGACAGCTGAACACTGAAGCTTTCTTT. Its translation: CASSFGQLNTEAFF.

This clonotype has a count of ten or more. The chain uses TRBV5-1 and TRBJ1-1; D uncertain. Germline CDR1 is SGHRS and CDR2 is YFSETQ. The CDR3 is 14 residues long. V dropped 0 bases and J dropped 1 base, with 7 bases sitting between them. The CDR3 sequence is CASSLVYQNTEAFF. The CDR3, as DNA: TGCGCCAGCAGCTTGGTATACCAGAACACTGAAGCTTTCTTT.

The chain uses TRBV3-1 and TRBJ2-3; no clear D gene. The germline gives CDR1 LGHDT, CDR2 YNNKEL (reference sequence). V was clipped by 1 base and J by 0 bases, with 8 bases between them. The CDR3 covers 15 residues. Here the CDR3 reads CASSQVGQSTDTQYF. The CDR3 coding sequence is TGTGCCAGCAGCCAAGTAGGGCAGAGCACAGATACGCAGTATTTT.

Regarding this clonotype: One junction end does not reproduce the germline sequence, and a read error may be involved. The chain joins TRBV7-7 to TRBJ1-3, with unresolved D. Germline CDR1 is SSHAT and CDR2 is FNYEAQ (reference sequence). The CDR3 is 14 amino acids. The chain's CDR3 is CASSSDGAGNTIYF. CDR3 DNA: TGTGCTAGCAGCAGCGATGGGGCTGGAAACACCATATATTTT.

The CDR3 nucleotides read TGTGCCATCAGTGAGTTCCAATTAGGTTCACCCCTCCACTTT. It yields the protein CAISEFQLGSPLHF. V and J are TRBV10-3 and TRBJ1-6, with no clear D. Looked up from germline, CDR1 is ENHRY and CDR2 is SYGVKD. With 1 base removed from V and 9 bases from J, the gap between germline ends came to 10 bases. The CDR3 extends over 14 amino acids.

The chain recombines TRBV10-3 with TRBJ1-1, with 7 bases that match TRBD1. Germline CDR1 and CDR2: ENHRY and SYGVKD. V lost 3 bases and J lost 1; bases outside the gene matches: 11. The CDR3 has 17 residues. CDR3 region: CAISDRGKVSTNTEAFF. The DNA for the CDR3 is TGTGCCATCAGTGACAGGGGGAAGGTGAGCACGAACACTGAAGCTTTCTTT.

This clonotype showed up just a few times. Here the CDR3 reads CASSEFGQSNQPQHF. DNA of the CDR3: TGTGCCAGCAGTGAATTTGGACAAAGCAATCAGCCCCAGCATTTT. The chain joins TRBV6-1 to TRBJ1-5; TRBD1 might be the D (5 bases). Trimming shortened V by 2 bases and J by 1 base, and 9 bases separated the two germline ends. Germline loops: CDR1 MNHNS, CDR2 SASEGT. The CDR3 is made up of 15 amino acids.

This chain joins TRBV5-1 and TRBJ2-5; D might be TRBD2 (6 bases). The CDR3 consists of 13 residues. CDR1 SGHRS and CDR2 YFSETQ come from the germline V gene. The ends were cut back, 5 bases at V and 5 bases at J, with 13 bases in the middle. The CDR3, as DNA: TGCGCCAGCAGACTGGAGGGGATGGAGACCCAGTACTTC. Protein product: CASRLEGMETQYF.

This clonotype has a count of ten or more. The rearrangement links TRBV2 to TRBJ2-1, with unresolved D. The CDR3 loop spans 12 amino acids. Germline values: CDR1 SNHLY, CDR2 FYNNEI. Trimming pared 0 bases from V and 12 bases from J, leaving 9 bases between. CDR3 protein: CASSEAIRRQFF. The CDR3 bases are TGTGCCAGCAGTGAAGCGATAAGACGGCAGTTCTTC. The entire variable domain, with the rest obtained from reference TRBV2 and TRBJ2-1, is as follows: EPEVTQTPSHQVTQMGQEVILRCVPISNHLYFYWYRQILGQKVEFLVSFYNNEISEKSEIFDDQFSVERPDGSNFTLKIRSTKLEDSAMYFCASSEAIRRQFFGPGTRLTVL.